These 2 T cell receptor beta chains came from one sample sequenced in a study of cytomegalovirus exposure and HLA in healthy donors. Assay: immunoSEQ multiplex PCR; the TCRdb copy retains only in-frame clones and omits some. The repertoire includes 150,000 to 200,000 clones, under 90% of them detected once, and about 9.4% sits in the top ten. Sequenced input: PBMCs. The source is a woman younger than 30 in good health and CMV-seropositive.

The V and J genes are TRBV11-2 and TRBJ2-7, with D maybe TRBD2 (6 bases). Per germline, CDR1 SGHAT and CDR2 FQNNGV. V was cut by 2 bases and J by 5 bases, with 19 bases left in between. This CDR3 is built from 16 residues. The CDR3 sequence is CASSLLSWSEGNEQYF. The CDR3 region has the DNA TGTGCCAGCAGCTTACTTTCGTGGTCGGAGGGGAACGAGCAGTACTTC.

This chain uses TRBV2 with TRBJ2-1; possibly TRBD1 for D (5 bases). The CDR3 has 13 residues. Per the germline V gene, CDR1 is SNHLY and CDR2 is FYNNEI. Trimming stripped 9 bases from V and 11 bases from J, with 20 bases between. The CDR3: CASFFSGNSQQFF. CDR3 in DNA: TGTGCCAGTTTTTTTTCAGGGAACTCGCAGCAGTTCTTC. Drawing the rest from reference TRBV2 and TRBJ2-1, the complete variable domain is EPEVTQTPSHQVTQMGQEVILRCVPISNHLYFYWYRQILGQKVEFLVSFYNNEISEKSEIFDDQFSVERPDGSNFTLKIRSTKLEDSAMYFCASFFSGNSQQFFGPGTRLTVL.